A selection of T cell receptor beta chains follows, all from one sample in a study of vaccination and CD4 T cells after COVID-19. TCRdb ran MiXCR on the PCR reads and lists one entry per CDR3 protein. The table lists roughly 8,000 distinct CDR3 sequences, approximately 49% of them singletons. These receptors have no known antigen. The sample comprised CD4+ T cells from blood, cultured in vitro. Receptors were obtained from a human donor in good health. Each CDR3 is given with its conserved first and last residue. The D gene is left open where the match is weak. Size tells how often a clone was seen (once, few, many) or the class of an expanded clone, and some rows leave it out.

TRBJ1-2	-	-	TRBV5-4	TGTGCCAGCAGCTTGGGGCAGGGGTTTGGCTACACCTTC	CASSLGQGFGYTF
TRBJ2-2	TRBD2	-	TRBV7-8	TGTGCCAGCAGTTCACGGGTAGCGGGGGGCCCCCACACCGGGGAGCTGTTTTTT	CASSSRVAGGPHTGELFF
TRBJ2-7	-	-	TRBV6-1	TGTGCCAGCAGTCTCTCCTTCGGACCCGAGCAGTACTTC	CASSLSFGPEQYF
TRBJ1-2	-	few	TRBV6-1	TGTGCCAGCAGTGACACGGGGCGGTATGGCTACACCTTC	CASSDTGRYGYTF
TRBJ1-6	-	-	TRBV27	TGTGCCAGCAGTCGGGGGGATTCACCCCTCCACTTT	CASSRGDSPLHF
TRBJ2-1	-	-	TRBV7-2	TGTGCCAGCACCCGCCCCAGCTCCTACAATGAGCAGTTCTTC	CASTRPSSYNEQFF
TRBJ1-5	-	-	TRBV7-7	TGTGCCAGCAGCTTTATCGACGGGTATTATAGCAATCAGCCCCAGCATTTT	CASSFIDGYYSNQPQHF
TRBJ1-1	-	-	TRBV11-2	TGTGCCAGCAGCTTACGACTCGGCCTCGGGACGGCGAACACTGAAGCTTTCTTT	CASSLRLGLGTANTEAFF
TRBJ1-6	-	-	TRBV18	TGTGCCAGCTCACCAATATCGGGTGGTCGGTCCCCCACTTCCTTAAATTCACCCCTCCACTTT	CASSPISGGRSPTSLNSPLHF
TRBJ1-6	TRBD1	-	TRBV18	TGTGCCAGCTCACCGAGGACGGGGACAGGGAATCATTCACCCCTCCACTTT	CASSPRTGTGNHSPLHF
TRBJ1-6	TRBD1	-	TRBV28	TGTGCCAGCAGTTCGCTGACAGGGGGCAACGGTTCACCCCTCCACTTT	CASSSLTGGNGSPLHF
TRBJ1-5	TRBD1	once	TRBV5-4	TGTGCCAGCAGCATACAGGGGGGTCAGCCCCAGCATTTT	CASSIQGGQPQHF
TRBJ1-1	-	-	TRBV20-1	TGCAGTGCTAGGTGGAAGGCGACCATGAACACTGAAGCTTTCTTT	CSARWKATMNTEAFF
TRBJ2-5	-	few	TRBV5-1	TGCGCCAGCAGCCGGACAGCTCTGATGGCCCAGTACTTC	CASSRTALMAQYF
TRBJ1-2	-	-	TRBV27	TGTGCCAGCAGTTTAGTGGGGGGCTGGGGTGGCTACACCTTC	CASSLVGGWGGYTF
TRBJ2-2	TRBD1	-	TRBV5-4	TGTGCCAGCAGCTACTACGGACAGGTTAAGGTCCCCGGGGAGCTGTTTTTT	CASSYYGQVKVPGELFF
TRBJ1-2	TRBD1	-	TRBV11-2	TGTGCCAGCAGCCCTTTCAGGGGGCGCAACTATGGCTACACCTTC	CASSPFRGRNYGYTF
TRBJ2-5	TRBD1	-	TRBV5-4	TGTGCCAGCAGAATGGGACAGGTCCAAGAGACCCAGTACTTC	CASRMGQVQETQYF
TRBJ2-7	-	few	TRBV11-3	TGTGCCAGCAGCTTGGACAGAAGCGAGCAGTACTTC	CASSLDRSEQYF
TRBJ1-1	TRBD1	-	TRBV19	TGTGCCAGTAGTATTAAGCAGGGGGTGACTGAAGCTTTCTTT	CASSIKQGVTEAFF
TRBJ1-2	TRBD1	few	TRBV7-9	TGTGCCAGCAGCTTAGACGAGTTGCGGGACAGGGGGCAGGGTAACTATGGCTACACCTTC	CASSLDELRDRGQGNYGYTF
TRBJ2-5	TRBD2	-	TRBV20-1	TGCAGTGCTATACGCACTAGCGAGGGAGAGACCCAGTACTTC	CSAIRTSEGETQYF
TRBJ2-7	TRBD2	-	TRBV5-8	TGTGCCAGCACGTCTGCTAGGGGAGGGGAGCAGTACTTC	CASTSARGGEQYF
TRBJ2-5	-	once	TRBV19	TGTGCCAGTAGTCCGCCCGGGCGCGTTCGGTACCAAGAGACCCAGTACTTC	CASSPPGRVRYQETQYF
TRBJ1-1	-	few	TRBV15	TGTGCCACCAGCAGAGATTTAACAGGCTTCCGAGCTTTCTTT	CATSRDLTGFRAFF
TRBJ2-2	-	once	TRBV27	TGTGCCAGCAGTTTATCGTGGACAGACCAAACCGGGGAGCTGTTTTTT	CASSLSWTDQTGELFF
TRBJ2-5	TRBD2	-	TRBV7-6	TGTGCCAGCAGCACGGGGGGTGTAGAGACCCAGTACTTC	CASSTGGVETQYF
TRBJ1-2	TRBD1	-	TRBV7-9	TGTGCCAGCAACCAGGGGGAGTGGAATGGCTACACCTTC	CASNQGEWNGYTF
TRBJ2-5	-	-	TRBV20-1	TGCAGTGCTAGTAGAACCTCACCGTGGGGAGAGACCCAGTACTTC	CSASRTSPWGETQYF
TRBJ2-2	-	-	TRBV19	TGTGCCAGTAGACCGGCCGGGATCGTGAACACCGGGGAGCTGTTTTTT	CASRPAGIVNTGELFF
TRBJ1-6	-	few	TRBV6-1	TGTGCCACCCGACCGGGACACCATAATTCACCCCTCCACTTT	CATRPGHHNSPLHF
TRBJ2-1	TRBD1	-	TRBV7-6	TGTGCCAGCAGCTCCCCCGACAGGGGCCGATACAATGAGCAGTTCTTC	CASSSPDRGRYNEQFF
TRBJ1-3	TRBD1	-	TRBV19	TGTGCCAGTAGTATTCTTGGGACAGGGACTGGAAACACCATATATTTT	CASSILGTGTGNTIYF
TRBJ1-6	TRBD1	few	TRBV6-1	TGTGCCAGCGGCGGGACAGATAATTCACCCCTCCACTTT	CASGGTDNSPLHF
TRBJ1-6	TRBD1	-	TRBV25-1	TGTGCCGGAGGGACAGGGTTGGATTCACCCCTCCACTTT	CAGGTGLDSPLHF
TRBJ1-1	-	-	TRBV29-1	TGCAGCGTACAGAAACTCCACGAAGCTTTCTTT	CSVQKLHEAFF
TRBJ1-1	-	-	TRBV7-2	TGTGCCAGCAGCTTAAAGGATGAAGCTTTCTTT	CASSLKDEAFF
TRBJ1-2	-	-	TRBV25-1	TGTGCCAGCAGTGTTGATCCGGACCTGTGGGGCTACACCTTC	CASSVDPDLWGYTF
TRBJ2-1	TRBD2	-	TRBV7-2	TGTGCCAGCAGCTTAGGGTCGGGGGGAAACTACAATGAGCAGTTCTTC	CASSLGSGGNYNEQFF
TRBJ2-7	TRBD1	few	TRBV6-1	TGTGCCAGCAGTGTTCAAGACAGGGGAACTGTGTACTTC	CASSVQDRGTVYF